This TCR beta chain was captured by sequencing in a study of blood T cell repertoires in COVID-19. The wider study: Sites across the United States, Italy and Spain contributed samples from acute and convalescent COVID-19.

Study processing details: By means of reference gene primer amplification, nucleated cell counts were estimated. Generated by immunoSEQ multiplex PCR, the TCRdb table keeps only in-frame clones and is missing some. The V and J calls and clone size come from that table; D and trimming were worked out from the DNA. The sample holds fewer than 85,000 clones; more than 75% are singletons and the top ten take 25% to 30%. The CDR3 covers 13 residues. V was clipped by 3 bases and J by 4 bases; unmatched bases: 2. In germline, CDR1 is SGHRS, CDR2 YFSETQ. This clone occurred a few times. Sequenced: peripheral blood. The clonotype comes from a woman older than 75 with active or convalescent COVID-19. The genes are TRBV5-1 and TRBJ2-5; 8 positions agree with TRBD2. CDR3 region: CASSWGTRETQYF. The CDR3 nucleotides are TGCGCCAGCAGCTGGGGGACTAGAGAGACCCAGTACTTC.